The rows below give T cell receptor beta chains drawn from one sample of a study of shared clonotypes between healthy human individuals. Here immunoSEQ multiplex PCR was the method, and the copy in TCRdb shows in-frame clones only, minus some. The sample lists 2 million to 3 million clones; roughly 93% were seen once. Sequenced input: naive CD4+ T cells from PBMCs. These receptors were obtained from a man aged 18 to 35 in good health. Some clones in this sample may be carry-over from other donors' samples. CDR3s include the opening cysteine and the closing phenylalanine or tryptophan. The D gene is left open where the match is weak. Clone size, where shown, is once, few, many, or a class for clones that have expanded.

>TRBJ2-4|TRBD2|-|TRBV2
CASSGTSGRALDQYF
TGTGCCAGCAGTGGGACTAGCGGGAGGGCCCTGGATCAGTACTTC
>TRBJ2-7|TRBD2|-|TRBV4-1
CASSRVQTSGIDEQYF
TGCGCCAGCAGCCGGGTTCAGACTAGCGGGATAGACGAGCAGTACTTC
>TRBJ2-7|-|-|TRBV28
CASSLYRSYEQYF
TGTGCCAGCAGTTTATACCGCTCCTACGAGCAGTACTTC
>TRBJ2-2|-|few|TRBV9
CASSVQEFTTGELFF
TGTGCCAGCAGCGTCCAGGAGTTCACCACCGGGGAGCTGTTTTTT
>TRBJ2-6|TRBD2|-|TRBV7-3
CASSRLAGGSSGANVLTF
TGTGCCAGCAGCCGACTAGCGGGAGGCAGCTCTGGGGCCAACGTCCTGACTTTC
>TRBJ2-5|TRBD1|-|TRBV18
CASSPPQTGGEETQYF
TGTGCCAGCTCACCACCCCAGACAGGGGGGGAAGAGACCCAGTACTTC
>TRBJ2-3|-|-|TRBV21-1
CASTPLNVITDTQYF
TGTGCCAGTACCCCTCTAAACGTTATCACAGATACGCAGTATTTT
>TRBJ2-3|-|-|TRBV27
CASSLASTDTQYF
TGTGCCAGCAGTTTAGCGAGCACAGATACGCAGTATTTT
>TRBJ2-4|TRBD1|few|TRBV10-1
CASDRGKNIQYF
TGCGCCAGCGACAGGGGCAAAAACATTCAGTACTTC
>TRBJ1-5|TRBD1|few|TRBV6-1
CASSQQGGNQPQHF
TGTGCCAGCAGTCAACAGGGGGGCAATCAGCCCCAGCATTTT
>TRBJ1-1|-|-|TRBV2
CASRPTRLNTEAFF
TGTGCCAGCAGACCTACAAGATTGAACACTGAAGCTTTCTTT
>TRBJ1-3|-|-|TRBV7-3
CASSPHHREGRPSGNTIYF
TGTGCCAGCAGCCCCCACCATCGTGAAGGGAGGCCCTCTGGAAACACCATATATTTT
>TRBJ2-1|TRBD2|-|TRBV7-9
CASSSRTSLGNEQFF
TGTGCCAGCAGCTCAAGGACTAGTCTGGGGAATGAGCAGTTCTTC
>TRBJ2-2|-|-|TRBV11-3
CASSTPQQGWDTGELFF
TGTGCCAGCAGCACCCCCCAACAGGGCTGGGACACCGGGGAGCTGTTTTTT
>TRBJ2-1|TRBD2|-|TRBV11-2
CASSGTRGRGNEQFF
TGTGCCAGCAGTGGGACTAGAGGGCGTGGCAATGAGCAGTTCTTC